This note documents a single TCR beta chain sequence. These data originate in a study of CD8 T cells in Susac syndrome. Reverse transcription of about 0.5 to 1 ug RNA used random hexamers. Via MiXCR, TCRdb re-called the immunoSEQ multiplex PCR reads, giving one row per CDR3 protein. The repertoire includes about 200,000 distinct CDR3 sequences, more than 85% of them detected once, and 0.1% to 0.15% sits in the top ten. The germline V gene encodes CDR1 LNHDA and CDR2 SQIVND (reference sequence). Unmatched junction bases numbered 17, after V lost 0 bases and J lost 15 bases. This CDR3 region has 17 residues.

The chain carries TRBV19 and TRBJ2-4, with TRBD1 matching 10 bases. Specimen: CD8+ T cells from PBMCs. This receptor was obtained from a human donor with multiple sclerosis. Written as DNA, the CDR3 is TGTGCCAGTAGTATAGATCTCGGGGACAGGGGTAACTGGGCAGTGTACTTC. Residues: CASSIDLGDRGNWAVYF.